What follows are 29 T cell receptor beta chains derived from one specimen sequenced in a study of CXCR3-negative and CXCR3-positive naive CD8 T cells. Carrying UMI labels, the TRB cDNA libraries were prepared through 5' RACE. TCRdb re-called the 5' RACE reads and shows each CDR3 protein once, DNA omitted. In all, the sample yields over 8,000 distinct CDR3 sequences. The sample comprised naive CXCR3- CD8+ T cells from blood. As to subset: CD45RO-CCR7+CD27+CD95- naive CD8+ T cells lacking CXCR3 (TNR3-). Every receptor here comes from a human donor in good health. Some clones in this sample may be carry-over from other donors' samples.

V is TRBV6-2 or TRBV6-3 and J is TRBJ2-7; without DNA, the TCRdb call of TRBD1 cannot be checked. This CDR3 has 15 amino acids. CDR1 and CDR2 (germline): MNHEY, SVGEGT. CDR3 sequence reads: CASSSAPAAPYEQYF.

The rearrangement joins TRBV9 to TRBJ2-1. Germline V gives CDR1 SGDLS, CDR2 YYNGEE. The CDR3 has 14 residues. The CDR3 loop reads CASSVADGWNEQFF.

The chain employs TRBV29-1 and TRBJ1-1; absent DNA, TCRdb's TRBD1 call cannot be checked. Germline V gene data show CDR1 as SQVTM and CDR2 as ANQGSEA. There are 12 residues in the CDR3. The CDR3 loop reads CSALGGIPEAFF.

This chain connects TRBV7-6 to TRBJ2-3. The CDR3 is made up of 14 amino acids. CDR1 and CDR2 (germline): SGHVS, FNYEAQ. CDR3 region: CASSLSGPTDTQYF. Looking up the rest from reference TRBV7-6 and TRBJ2-3 gives the full variable domain: GAGVSQSPRYKVTKRGQDVALRCDPISGHVSLYWYRQALGQGPEFLTYFNYEAQQDKSGLPNDRFSAERPEGSISTLTIQRTEQRDSAMYRCASSLSGPTDTQYFGPGTRLTVL.

The V gene is TRBV12-3 or TRBV12-4, the J gene TRBJ2-7; TCRdb lists TRBD1, though no DNA is available to test this call. CDR3 length equals 12 residues. The CDR3 protein is CASSFRAYEQYF.

This clonotype is classed as medium-sized by frequency. The V and J genes are TRBV4-1 and TRBJ1-2; checking the TCRdb D call of TRBD1 is not possible without DNA. CDR3 length: 16 residues. In germline, CDR1 is MGHRA, CDR2 YSYEKL. The CDR3 reads CASSRQAGTDNYGYTF.

The chain has TRBV15 and TRBJ2-1. Germline V gene sequence: CDR1 LNHNV, CDR2 YYDKDF (reference sequence). This CDR3 has 12 residues. CDR3 region: CATSRASVEQFF.

The chain carries TRBV20-1 and TRBJ2-7; TCRdb names TRBD1, which stays unverified in the absence of DNA. The CDR3 sequence is 13 residues long. Germline CDR1 is DFQATT and CDR2 is SNEGSKA (reference sequence). CDR3 region: CSADTGTTYEQYF.

This clonotype counts as medium-sized by frequency. The chain couples TRBV11-2 to TRBJ2-5. This CDR3 is 11 amino acids long. Germline V gene data show CDR1 as SGHAT and CDR2 as FQNNGV. CDR3 protein: CASSWEETQYF. The full variable domain, its missing parts supplied by reference TRBV11-2 and TRBJ2-5, is EAGVAQSPRYKIIEKRQSVAFWCNPISGHATLYWYQQILGQGPKLLIQFQNNGVVDDSQLPKDRFSAERLKGVDSTLKIQPAKLEDSAVYLCASSWEETQYFGPGTRLLVL.

The chain combines TRBV28 with TRBJ1-1; the TCRdb D gene call, TRBD1, has no DNA to confirm it. The germline CDR1 and CDR2 sequences are MDHEN and SYDVKM. The CDR3 consists of 13 residues. This chain's CDR3 is CASSFTRRTEAFF. The entire variable domain, with the rest obtained from reference TRBV28 and TRBJ1-1, is as follows: DVKVTQSSRYLVKRTGEKVFLECVQDMDHENMFWYRQDPGLGLRLIYFSYDVKMKEKGDIPEGYSVSREKKERFSLILESASTNQTSMYLCASSFTRRTEAFFGQGTRLTVV.

The gene calls are TRBV4-1 and TRBJ2-1; the TCRdb call, TRBD1, lacks DNA for checking. The germline V gene has CDR1 MGHRA and CDR2 YSYEKL. This CDR3 comprises 17 residues. CDR3 residues: CASSQDQETGAYNEQFF.

V usage is TRBV29-1 and J usage is TRBJ2-1; TCRdb reports TRBD1, a call that lacks DNA to check it against. The CDR3 runs 16 residues. Germline V gives CDR1 SQVTM, CDR2 ANQGSEA. CDR3 residues: CSVPPWGSSSYNEQFF.

The chain has TRBV7-2 and TRBJ2-1; TCRdb's D gene call, TRBD1, goes unchecked for lack of DNA. Per the germline V gene, CDR1 is SGHTA and CDR2 is FQGNSA. This CDR3 spans 18 amino acids. The CDR3 is CASSLARDGEWDDNEQFF.

This clonotype registers medium-sized by frequency. This chain links TRBV20-1 with TRBJ2-4. CDR3 length equals 14 residues. Germline values: CDR1 DFQATT, CDR2 SNEGSKA (reference sequence). This chain's CDR3 is CSATPGVAKNIQYF.

The J gene is TRBJ2-7, the V gene TRBV6-1; TCRdb's assignment of TRBD1 cannot be checked, as there is no DNA. This CDR3 is 15 amino acids long. Germline loops: CDR1 MNHNS, CDR2 SASEGT. CDR3 sequence reads: CASRAPGPGSYEQYF.

The chain couples TRBV29-1 to TRBJ2-7. Germline CDR1 SQVTM, CDR2 ANQGSEA. This CDR3 has 15 amino acids. CDR3 region: CSVERVESLSYEQYF.

According to its frequency, this clonotype is medium-sized. The chain has TRBV14 and TRBJ2-1; TCRdb's D call, TRBD1, is unchecked because there is no DNA. The CDR3 spans 18 residues. Germline-derived CDR1 and CDR2 are SGHDN and FVKESK. Here the CDR3 reads CASSQDGGWGRGENEQFF.

This clonotype is classed as medium-sized by frequency. This rearrangement joins TRBV6-2 or TRBV6-3 to TRBJ1-2; the TCRdb call, TRBD1, lacks DNA for checking. CDR1 and CDR2 (germline): MNHEY, SVGEGT. The CDR3 is made up of 14 amino acids. The CDR3 is CASSYSRTGEGYTF.

This clonotype is identified as medium-sized from frequency. The rearrangement joins TRBV11-2 to TRBJ1-1; the TCRdb call, TRBD1, lacks DNA for checking. Per the germline V gene, CDR1 is SGHAT and CDR2 is FQNNGV. CDR3 length equals 13 residues. The CDR3 loop reads CASSYTGVTEAFF.

V usage is TRBV4-1 and J usage is TRBJ1-1. From germline, CDR1 is MGHRA and CDR2 YSYEKL. This CDR3 has 13 residues. This CDR3 reads CASSQVGVTEAFF.

The chain uses TRBV5-5 and TRBJ2-7. Germline V gene data show CDR1 as SGHKS and CDR2 as YYEKEE (reference sequence). The CDR3 sequence is 14 residues long. The CDR3 sequence is CASSLRTNSYEQYF.

The rearrangement uses TRBV29-1 and TRBJ2-7; TCRdb calls TRBD1, which cannot be checked without DNA. This CDR3 spans 13 amino acids. Germline V gene data show CDR1 as SQVTM and CDR2 as ANQGSEA. The CDR3 spells CSVEVRRGNEQYF.

The rearrangement joins TRBV21-1 to TRBJ2-7. TRBV21-1 is annotated as a pseudogene. The CDR3 is 14 residues long. The CDR3: CASSKGQGPYEQYF.

The V call is TRBV23-1, the J call TRBJ2-1; as DNA is missing, the TRBD1 call by TCRdb cannot be tested. TRBV23-1 is placed among ORFs of uncertain function. This CDR3 has 15 residues. Here the CDR3 reads CASNPQGVPNNEQFF.

This clonotype counts as medium-sized by frequency. The V and J genes are TRBV9 and TRBJ1-3. Per germline, CDR1 SGDLS and CDR2 YYNGEE. The CDR3 extends over 16 amino acids. The CDR3 protein is CASSGLNNLSGNTMYF.

The chain links TRBV5-1 to TRBJ1-1; no DNA is available, so the TRBD1 call from TCRdb remains unchecked. Germline CDR1 SGHRS, CDR2 YFSETQ. The CDR3 has 14 residues. CDR3 sequence reads: CASSFTQQDTEAFF. Variable domain in full (rest from reference TRBV5-1 and TRBJ1-1): KAGVTQTPRYLIKTRGQQVTLSCSPISGHRSVSWYQQTPGQGLQFLFEYFSETQRNKGNFPGRFSGRQFSNSRSEMNVSTLELGDSALYLCASSFTQQDTEAFFGQGTRLTVV.

The chain joins TRBV7-6 to TRBJ1-1. CDR1 and CDR2 (germline): SGHVS, FNYEAQ. This CDR3 has 16 amino acids. This CDR3 is CASSTKTAEPSTEAFF. The full variable domain, with the rest looked up from reference TRBV7-6 and TRBJ1-1, is GAGVSQSPRYKVTKRGQDVALRCDPISGHVSLYWYRQALGQGPEFLTYFNYEAQQDKSGLPNDRFSAERPEGSISTLTIQRTEQRDSAMYRCASSTKTAEPSTEAFFGQGTRLTVV.

This chain connects TRBV7-8 to TRBJ2-2; the D gene TCRdb calls, TRBD2, cannot be checked with no DNA. Germline CDR1 SGHVS, CDR2 FQNEAQ. This CDR3 has 15 amino acids. This CDR3 reads CASSEGLAGTGELFF.

The chain has TRBV11-2 and TRBJ2-1; TCRdb returns TRBD1, unconfirmable since there is no DNA. The V gene's germline CDR1 is SGHAT and CDR2 FQNNGV. This CDR3 is built from 17 residues. CDR3 protein: CASSLSPVGASRDEQFF. The entire variable domain, with the rest obtained from reference TRBV11-2 and TRBJ2-1, is as follows: EAGVAQSPRYKIIEKRQSVAFWCNPISGHATLYWYQQILGQGPKLLIQFQNNGVVDDSQLPKDRFSAERLKGVDSTLKIQPAKLEDSAVYLCASSLSPVGASRDEQFFGPGTRLTVL.